These T cell receptor beta chains were read from a single sample in a study of blood T cell repertoires in COVID-19. The assay was immunoSEQ multiplex PCR, and TCRdb's table has in-frame clones only and misses some. The repertoire holds about 340,000 clones, with approximately 87% as singletons. The sequenced sample consisted of peripheral blood. Source of these receptors: a woman aged 45 to 65 with COVID-19, enrolled during active disease. The CDR3 runs from the conserved cysteine through the conserved F or W. The order of the fields is J gene, V gene, D gene, clone size, CDR3 protein, CDR3 DNA. A D gene is named only where the DNA matches it firmly. Clone sizes are given selectively: once, few, many, or a class where the clone is expanded.

j_gene: TRBJ2-5; v_gene: TRBV7-8; d_gene: NA; abundance: NA; CDR3aa: CASSLARAGEGVQETQYF; CDR3nt: TGTGCCAGCAGCTTAGCGCGGGCAGGGGAGGGGGTTCAAGAGACCCAGTACTTC
j_gene: TRBJ1-5; v_gene: TRBV30; d_gene: TRBD1; abundance: NA; CDR3aa: CAWRTGQGINQPQHF; CDR3nt: TGTGCCTGGAGGACCGGACAGGGTATCAATCAGCCCCAGCATTTT
j_gene: TRBJ2-1; v_gene: TRBV10-2; d_gene: TRBD2; abundance: NA; CDR3aa: CASDGLAGGGGEQFF; CDR3nt: TGCGCCAGCGATGGTTTAGCGGGAGGAGGGGGTGAGCAGTTCTTC
j_gene: TRBJ1-1; v_gene: TRBV7-9; d_gene: TRBD1; abundance: NA; CDR3aa: CASSLAFRGQNTEAFF; CDR3nt: TGTGCCAGCAGCTTAGCCTTCAGGGGGCAAAACACTGAAGCTTTCTTT
j_gene: TRBJ1-4; v_gene: TRBV7-9; d_gene: TRBD1; abundance: once; CDR3aa: CASSLGQGASNEKLFF; CDR3nt: TGTGCCAGCAGCTTAGGTCAGGGGGCTTCTAATGAAAAACTGTTTTTT
j_gene: TRBJ2-5; v_gene: TRBV10-3; d_gene: TRBD2; abundance: NA; CDR3aa: CAISGGTTQETQYF; CDR3nt: TGTGCCATCAGTGGAGGGACTACACAAGAGACCCAGTACTTC
j_gene: TRBJ2-6; v_gene: TRBV7-9; d_gene: NA; abundance: NA; CDR3aa: CASSLSESGANVLTF; CDR3nt: TGTGCCAGCAGCTTATCGGAGTCTGGGGCCAACGTCCTGACTTTC
j_gene: TRBJ2-7; v_gene: TRBV6-5; d_gene: TRBD1; abundance: once; CDR3aa: CASSRQGAEQYF; CDR3nt: TGTGCCAGCAGTCGACAGGGGGCCGAGCAGTACTTC
j_gene: TRBJ2-7; v_gene: TRBV2; d_gene: TRBD2; abundance: NA; CDR3aa: CASTLAGVYEQYF; CDR3nt: TGTGCCAGCACCCTAGCGGGAGTCTACGAGCAGTACTTC
j_gene: TRBJ1-5; v_gene: TRBV6-4; d_gene: TRBD1; abundance: once; CDR3aa: CASVPGQALWAQGDNQPQHF; CDR3nt: TGTGCCAGCGTACCGGGACAGGCCTTGTGGGCACAGGGGGACAATCAGCCCCAGCATTTT
j_gene: TRBJ1-2; v_gene: TRBV18; d_gene: NA; abundance: NA; CDR3aa: CASSPLVNLGYGYTF; CDR3nt: TGTGCCAGCTCACCACTCGTCAACCTCGGCTATGGCTACACCTTC
j_gene: TRBJ1-4; v_gene: TRBV28; d_gene: TRBD1; abundance: NA; CDR3aa: CASNASPGQPGATNEKLFF; CDR3nt: TGTGCCAGCAACGCAAGTCCGGGACAGCCGGGGGCAACTAATGAAAAACTGTTTTTT
j_gene: TRBJ1-5; v_gene: TRBV19; d_gene: TRBD1; abundance: few; CDR3aa: CASSWDRGYQPQHF; CDR3nt: TGTGCCAGTAGTTGGGACAGGGGGTATCAGCCCCAGCATTTT
j_gene: TRBJ1-2; v_gene: TRBV18; d_gene: NA; abundance: once; CDR3aa: CASSPQALQGANYGYTF; CDR3nt: TGTGCCAGCTCACCACAGGCACTCCAAGGGGCTAACTATGGCTACACCTTC
j_gene: TRBJ1-2; v_gene: TRBV28; d_gene: TRBD1; abundance: NA; CDR3aa: CASSFGTELALGLYGYTF; CDR3nt: TGTGCCAGCAGTTTCGGGACAGAATTAGCCCTGGGCCTATATGGCTACACCTTC
j_gene: TRBJ2-1; v_gene: TRBV28; d_gene: TRBD2; abundance: NA; CDR3aa: CASSPSAIAGNNEQFF; CDR3nt: TGTGCCAGCAGTCCCTCTGCAATAGCGGGTAACAATGAGCAGTTCTTC
j_gene: TRBJ2-1; v_gene: TRBV5-6; d_gene: NA; abundance: NA; CDR3aa: CASSLRKQGLRSYNEQFF; CDR3nt: TGTGCCAGCAGCTTGCGGAAACAGGGATTACGCTCCTACAATGAGCAGTTCTTC
j_gene: TRBJ2-1; v_gene: TRBV5-5; d_gene: TRBD2; abundance: NA; CDR3aa: CASSWKTSGSYNEQFF; CDR3nt: TGTGCCAGCAGCTGGAAGACTAGCGGCTCCTACAATGAGCAGTTCTTC
j_gene: TRBJ2-1; v_gene: TRBV2; d_gene: TRBD2; abundance: NA; CDR3aa: CASSPGTSGFSSYNEQFF; CDR3nt: TGTGCCAGCAGTCCAGGGACTAGCGGGTTTAGCTCCTACAATGAGCAGTTCTTC
j_gene: TRBJ2-2; v_gene: TRBV15; d_gene: TRBD2; abundance: NA; CDR3aa: CATSNPLGLAGWAGELFF; CDR3nt: TGTGCCACCAGCAACCCCCTGGGGCTAGCGGGATGGGCCGGGGAGCTGTTTTTT
j_gene: TRBJ1-5; v_gene: TRBV18; d_gene: TRBD1; abundance: NA; CDR3aa: CASSPGTGNQPQHF; CDR3nt: TGTGCCAGCTCACCTGGGACAGGCAATCAGCCCCAGCATTTT
j_gene: TRBJ1-2; v_gene: TRBV6-5; d_gene: TRBD1; abundance: NA; CDR3aa: CASSSTWTGGNYGYTF; CDR3nt: TGTGCCAGCAGTTCCACGTGGACAGGGGGCAACTATGGCTACACCTTC
j_gene: TRBJ2-7; v_gene: TRBV2; d_gene: TRBD2; abundance: NA; CDR3aa: CASSGYGTSGRSELYEQYF; CDR3nt: TGTGCCAGCAGTGGATACGGGACTAGCGGGAGATCGGAACTCTACGAGCAGTACTTC
j_gene: TRBJ1-4; v_gene: TRBV29-1; d_gene: NA; abundance: once; CDR3aa: CSAAGHEKLFF; CDR3nt: TGCAGCGCCGCGGGACATGAAAAACTGTTTTTT
j_gene: TRBJ2-3; v_gene: TRBV11-2; d_gene: TRBD2; abundance: once; CDR3aa: CASQLAGGPRGQYF; CDR3nt: TGTGCCAGCCAATTAGCGGGAGGGCCGAGAGGGCAGTATTTT
j_gene: TRBJ1-1; v_gene: TRBV20-1; d_gene: NA; abundance: NA; CDR3aa: CSALSNTEAFF; CDR3nt: TGCAGTGCTCTCTCGAACACTGAAGCTTTCTTT
j_gene: TRBJ2-1; v_gene: TRBV5-4; d_gene: TRBD2; abundance: NA; CDR3aa: CASSLGSGSSYNEQFF; CDR3nt: TGTGCCAGCAGCTTGGGTAGCGGGAGCTCCTACAATGAGCAGTTCTTC
j_gene: TRBJ2-7; v_gene: TRBV5-1; d_gene: NA; abundance: NA; CDR3aa: CASSLASRTYEQYF; CDR3nt: TGCGCCAGCAGCTTGGCCAGCAGGACCTACGAGCAGTACTTC
j_gene: TRBJ2-1; v_gene: TRBV7-2; d_gene: TRBD2; abundance: NA; CDR3aa: CASRRTSGRENEQFF; CDR3nt: TGTGCCAGCAGACGAACTAGCGGGAGGGAGAATGAGCAGTTCTTC
j_gene: TRBJ2-2; v_gene: TRBV21-1; d_gene: NA; abundance: NA; CDR3aa: CASSKTTGVITGELFF; CDR3nt: TGTGCCAGCAGCAAAACAACCGGGGTAATCACCGGGGAGCTGTTTTTT
j_gene: TRBJ1-2; v_gene: TRBV19; d_gene: NA; abundance: NA; CDR3aa: CASRPNRDIGYGYTF; CDR3nt: TGTGCCAGTAGACCTAACCGGGACATTGGCTATGGCTACACCTTC